The 2 T cell receptor beta chains below were found in one sample sequenced in a study of cytomegalovirus exposure and HLA in healthy donors. PCR primers comprised 60 Vbeta and 13 Jbeta primers. Method: immunoSEQ multiplex PCR; TCRdb's copy keeps in-frame clones and lacks some. The sample gives 150,000 to 200,000 clones, about 10% of which show up once; roughly 1.3% is in the top ten. Material: PBMCs. Receptors originate from a woman aged 25 to 45 in good health and CMV-seropositive.

V is TRBV7-8 and J is TRBJ2-7; 8 bases fit TRBD1. V shed 5 bases, J shed 3 bases, and the junction held 9 bases outside the gene matches. Germline CDR1 SGHVS, CDR2 FQNEAQ. The CDR3 sequence is 15 residues long. The CDR3 DNA sequence: TGTGCCAGCAGCCACGGGACAGGTATATTCTACGAGCAGTACTTC. Translation: CASSHGTGIFYEQYF.

This clone was seen a handful of times. This rearrangement joins TRBV5-1 to TRBJ1-2; D is possibly TRBD1 (6 bases). The CDR3 extends over 13 amino acids. The germline V gene has CDR1 SGHRS and CDR2 YFSETQ. Between the trimmed V and J ends, which lost 4 bases and 8 bases, there was a span of 15 bases. The CDR3 DNA follows: TGCGCCAGCAGCCCCGGAGCAGGGGAAGGCTACACCTTC. This sequence encodes CASSPGAGEGYTF.